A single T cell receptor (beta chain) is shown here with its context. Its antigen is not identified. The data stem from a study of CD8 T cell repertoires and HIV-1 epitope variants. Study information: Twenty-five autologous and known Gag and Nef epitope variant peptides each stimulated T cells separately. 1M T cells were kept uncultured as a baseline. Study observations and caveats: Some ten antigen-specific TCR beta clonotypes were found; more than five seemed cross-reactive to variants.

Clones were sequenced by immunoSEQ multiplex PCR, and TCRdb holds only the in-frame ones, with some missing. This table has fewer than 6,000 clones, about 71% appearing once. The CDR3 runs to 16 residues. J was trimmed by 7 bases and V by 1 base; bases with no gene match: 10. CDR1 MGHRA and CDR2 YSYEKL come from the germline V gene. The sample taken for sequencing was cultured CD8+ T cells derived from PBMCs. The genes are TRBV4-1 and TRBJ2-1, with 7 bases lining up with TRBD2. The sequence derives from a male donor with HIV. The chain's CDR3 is CASSQVAGEGRNEQFF. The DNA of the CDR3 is TGCGCCAGCAGCCAAGTCGCGGGGGAGGGCCGGAATGAGCAGTTCTTC.